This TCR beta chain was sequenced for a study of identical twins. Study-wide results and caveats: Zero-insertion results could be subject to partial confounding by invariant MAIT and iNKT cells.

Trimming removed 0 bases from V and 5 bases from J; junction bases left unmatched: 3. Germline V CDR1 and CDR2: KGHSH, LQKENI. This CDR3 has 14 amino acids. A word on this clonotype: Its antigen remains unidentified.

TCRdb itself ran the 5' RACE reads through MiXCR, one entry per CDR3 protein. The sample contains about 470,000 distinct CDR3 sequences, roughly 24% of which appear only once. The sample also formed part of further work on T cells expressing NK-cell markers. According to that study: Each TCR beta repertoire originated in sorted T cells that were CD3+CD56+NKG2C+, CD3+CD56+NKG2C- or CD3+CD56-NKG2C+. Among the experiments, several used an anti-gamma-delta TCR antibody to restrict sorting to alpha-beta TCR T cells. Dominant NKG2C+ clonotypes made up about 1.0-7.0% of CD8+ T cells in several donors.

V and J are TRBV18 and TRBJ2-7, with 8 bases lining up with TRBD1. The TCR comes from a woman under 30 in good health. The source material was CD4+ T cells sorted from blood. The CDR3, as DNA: TGTGCCAGCTCACCACCTGACAGGGGTGACGAGCAGTACTTC. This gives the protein CASSPPDRGDEQYF.